A single T cell receptor beta chain is shown here with its context. In the PCR, 60 Vbeta and 13 Jbeta primers were used. The repertoire was sequenced with immunoSEQ multiplex PCR; TCRdb's copy has only in-frame clones and lacks some. The repertoire consists of some 200,000 clones, with around 83% occurring once and the leading ten covering around 0.8%. The data originate from a study of cytomegalovirus exposure and HLA in healthy donors. CDR3 size: 16 residues. Germline CDR1 KGHSH, CDR2 LQKENI. Trimming stripped 4 bases from V and 0 bases from J, with 15 bases between. Sequencing was done on a sample of PBMCs. This chain connects TRBV18 to TRBJ1-2, with D maybe TRBD1 (5 bases). The clonotype comes from a woman aged 18-29 years in good health and CMV-seronegative. CDR3 loop: CASSRGGTDTNYGYTF. DNA for the CDR3: TGTGCCAGCTCACGGGGAGGGACTGATACTAACTATGGCTACACCTTC.